The T cell receptor beta chain described here comes from a study of T cell changes during pregnancy in multiple sclerosis. Repertoires were generated with immunoSEQ multiplex PCR, while TCRdb's copy carries only in-frame clones and drops some. The sample has fewer than 85,000 clones, 93% seen once; the top ten hold around 2.6%. J gave up 8 bases and V 1 base, and 9 bases lay outside the gene matches. The germline V gene encodes CDR1 MNHNY and CDR2 SVGAGI (reference sequence). The CDR3 totals 15 residues. V usage is TRBV6-6 and J usage is TRBJ1-2, with 8 positions matching TRBD1. Sequences were derived from peripheral blood, sampled after pregnancy. This receptor was identified in a female donor in good health, enrolled as a control in a pregnancy study. CDR3 sequence reads: CASSYFPGGMGGYTF. The CDR3 DNA is TGTGCCAGCAGTTACTTCCCAGGGGGCATGGGGGGCTACACCTTC.